This T cell receptor beta chain was captured in a study of PD-1 blockade in classical Hodgkin lymphoma. Turning to the study itself: A 3 mg/kg intravenous dose of nivolumab was received by patients every 2 weeks.

The CDR3 consists of 15 residues. Germline values: CDR1 SGHDT, CDR2 YYEEEE. V was cut by 1 base and J by 4 bases, with 12 bases left in between. Repertoires were generated with immunoSEQ multiplex PCR, while TCRdb's copy carries only in-frame clones and drops some. The sample consists of tens of thousands of clones, more than 70% of them appearing once. Each of the patients experienced relapse following autologous stem cell transplantation, and their brentuximab vedotin exposure differed. The starting material was peripheral blood mononuclear cells (PBMCs), obtained at baseline. This receptor was obtained from a human donor with classical Hodgkin lymphoma. The genes are TRBV5-6 and TRBJ2-1; D is possibly TRBD1 (5 bases). The chain's CDR3 is CASSLRGVGYNEQFF. CDR3 bases: TGTGCCAGCAGCTTGAGGGGTGTGGGGTACAATGAGCAGTTCTTC.